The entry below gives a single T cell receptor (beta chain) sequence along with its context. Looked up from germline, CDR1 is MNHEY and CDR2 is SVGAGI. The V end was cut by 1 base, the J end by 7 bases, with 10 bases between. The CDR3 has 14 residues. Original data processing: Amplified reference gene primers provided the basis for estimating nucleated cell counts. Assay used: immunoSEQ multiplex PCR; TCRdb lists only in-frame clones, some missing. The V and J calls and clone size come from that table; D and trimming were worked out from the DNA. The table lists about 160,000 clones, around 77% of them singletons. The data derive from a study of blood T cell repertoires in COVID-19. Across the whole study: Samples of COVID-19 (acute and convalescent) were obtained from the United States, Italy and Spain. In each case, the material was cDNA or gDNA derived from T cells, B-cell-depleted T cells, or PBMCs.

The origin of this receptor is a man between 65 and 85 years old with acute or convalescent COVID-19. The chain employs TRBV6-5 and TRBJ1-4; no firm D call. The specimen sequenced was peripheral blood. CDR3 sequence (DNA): TGTGCCAGCAGTTACTTTGGACTTCCTGAAAAACTGTTTTTT. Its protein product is CASSYFGLPEKLFF.